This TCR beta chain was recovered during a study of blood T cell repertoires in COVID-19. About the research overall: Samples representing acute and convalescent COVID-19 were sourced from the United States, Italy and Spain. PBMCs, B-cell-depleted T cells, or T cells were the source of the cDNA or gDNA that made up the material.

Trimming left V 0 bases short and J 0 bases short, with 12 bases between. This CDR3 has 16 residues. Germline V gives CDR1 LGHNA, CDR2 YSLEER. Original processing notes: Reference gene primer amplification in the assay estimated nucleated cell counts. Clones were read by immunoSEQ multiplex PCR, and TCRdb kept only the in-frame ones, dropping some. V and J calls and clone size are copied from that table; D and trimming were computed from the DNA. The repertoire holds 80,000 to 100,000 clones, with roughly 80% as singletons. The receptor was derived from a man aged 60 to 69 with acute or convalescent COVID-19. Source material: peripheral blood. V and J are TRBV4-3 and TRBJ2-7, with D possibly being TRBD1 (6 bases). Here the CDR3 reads CASSQDSTGYSYEQYF. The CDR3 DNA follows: TGCGCCAGCAGCCAAGATAGTACAGGGTACTCCTACGAGCAGTACTTC.